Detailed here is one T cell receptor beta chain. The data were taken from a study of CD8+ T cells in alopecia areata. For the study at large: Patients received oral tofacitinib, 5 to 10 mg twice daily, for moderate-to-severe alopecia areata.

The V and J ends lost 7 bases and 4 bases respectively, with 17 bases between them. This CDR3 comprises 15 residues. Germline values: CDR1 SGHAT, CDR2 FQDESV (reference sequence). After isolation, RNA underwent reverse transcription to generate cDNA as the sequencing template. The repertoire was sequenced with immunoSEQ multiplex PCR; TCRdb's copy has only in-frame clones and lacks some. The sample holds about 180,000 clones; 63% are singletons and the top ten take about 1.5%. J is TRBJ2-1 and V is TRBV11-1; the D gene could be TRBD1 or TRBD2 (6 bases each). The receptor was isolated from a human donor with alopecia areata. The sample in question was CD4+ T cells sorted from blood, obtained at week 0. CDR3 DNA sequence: TGTGCCAGCACCCAGGGGTATGGGACTTACAATGAGCAGTTCTTC. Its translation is CASTQGYGTYNEQFF.